This T cell receptor beta chain was retrieved from a study of cytomegalovirus exposure and HLA in healthy donors. The study ran its PCR with 60 Vbeta and 13 Jbeta primers. Sequencing was performed with immunoSEQ multiplex PCR; in TCRdb, only in-frame clones are kept and a portion is missing. The repertoire consists of about 120,000 clones, with roughly 87% occurring once and the leading ten covering around 1.6%. V lost 4 bases to trimming and J lost 5 bases; unmatched junction nucleotides: 7. The CDR3 extends over 14 amino acids. The germline gives CDR1 SGHNT, CDR2 YYREEE (reference sequence). For this clone: Antigen specificity is unknown.

The study, taken as a whole, reports: Later analysis associated a missense DCLRE1C variant with TCR beta V- and J-gene trimming. According to an earlier analysis, most TCR beta V segments yielded productive rearrangements about 87% or about 30% of the time.

Material for sequencing was PBMCs. The TCR sequence derives from a woman aged 18-35 years in good health and CMV-seronegative. This chain uses TRBV5-4 with TRBJ2-5, with 8 positions matching TRBD2. CDR3 in amino acids: CASSPQRELETQYF. The CDR3, as DNA: TGTGCCAGCAGCCCCCAGCGGGAGCTGGAGACCCAGTACTTC.